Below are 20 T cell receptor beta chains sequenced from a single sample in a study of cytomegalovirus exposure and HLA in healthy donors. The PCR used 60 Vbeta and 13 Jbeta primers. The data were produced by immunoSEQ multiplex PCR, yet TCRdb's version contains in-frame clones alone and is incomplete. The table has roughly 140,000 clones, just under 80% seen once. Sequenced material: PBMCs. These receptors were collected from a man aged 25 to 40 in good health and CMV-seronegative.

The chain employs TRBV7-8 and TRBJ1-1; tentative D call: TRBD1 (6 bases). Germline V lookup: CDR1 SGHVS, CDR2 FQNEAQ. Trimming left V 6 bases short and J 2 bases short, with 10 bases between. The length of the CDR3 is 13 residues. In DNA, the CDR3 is TGTGCCAGCAGAGAACAGGGCAACACTGAAGCTTTCTTT. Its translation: CASREQGNTEAFF.

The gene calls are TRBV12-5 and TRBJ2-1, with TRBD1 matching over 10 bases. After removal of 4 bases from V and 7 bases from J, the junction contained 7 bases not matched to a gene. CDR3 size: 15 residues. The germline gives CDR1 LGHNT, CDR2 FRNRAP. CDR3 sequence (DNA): TGTGCTAGTGGTTCCCCCGGGACAGGGGTAAATGAGCAGTTCTTC. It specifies CASGSPGTGVNEQFF. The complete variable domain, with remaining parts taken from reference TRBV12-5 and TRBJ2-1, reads DARVTQTPRHKVTEMGQEVTMRCQPILGHNTVFWYRQTMMQGLELLAYFRNRAPLDDSGMPKDRFSAEMPDATLATLKIQPSEPRDSAVYFCASGSPGTGVNEQFFGPGTRLTVL.

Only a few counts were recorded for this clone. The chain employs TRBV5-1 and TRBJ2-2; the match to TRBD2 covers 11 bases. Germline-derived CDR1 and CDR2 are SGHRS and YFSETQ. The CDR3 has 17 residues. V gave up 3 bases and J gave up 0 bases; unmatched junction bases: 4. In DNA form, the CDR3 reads TGCGCCAGCAGCTCCGGGACTAGCGGAACGAACACCGGGGAGCTGTTTTTT. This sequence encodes CASSSGTSGTNTGELFF.

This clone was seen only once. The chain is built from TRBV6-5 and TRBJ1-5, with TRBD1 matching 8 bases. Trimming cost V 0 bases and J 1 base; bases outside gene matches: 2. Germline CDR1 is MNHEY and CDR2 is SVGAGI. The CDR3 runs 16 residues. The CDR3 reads CASSYSYRGSNQPQHF. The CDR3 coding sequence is TGTGCCAGCAGTTACTCGTACAGGGGGAGCAATCAGCCCCAGCATTTT.

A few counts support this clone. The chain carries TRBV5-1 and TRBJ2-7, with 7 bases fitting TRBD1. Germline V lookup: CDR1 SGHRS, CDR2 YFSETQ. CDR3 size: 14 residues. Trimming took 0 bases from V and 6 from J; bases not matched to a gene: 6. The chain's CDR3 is CASSLDRGGLEQYF. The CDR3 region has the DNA TGCGCCAGCAGCTTGGACAGGGGCGGGCTCGAGCAGTACTTC.

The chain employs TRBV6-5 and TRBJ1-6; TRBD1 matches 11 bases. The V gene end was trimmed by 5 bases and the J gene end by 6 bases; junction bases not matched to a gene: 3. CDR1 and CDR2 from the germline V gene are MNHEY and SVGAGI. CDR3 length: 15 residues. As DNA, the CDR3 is TGTGCCAGCAGTACCGGGACAGGGGGTAATTCACCCCTCCACTTT. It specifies CASSTGTGGNSPLHF.

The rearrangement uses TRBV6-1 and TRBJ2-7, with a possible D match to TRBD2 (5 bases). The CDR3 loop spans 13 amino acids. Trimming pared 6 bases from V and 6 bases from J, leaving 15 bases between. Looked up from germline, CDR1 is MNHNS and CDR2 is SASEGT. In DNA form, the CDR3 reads TGTGCCAGCAGCGGAACGGTCCGGGGCGAGCAGTACTTC. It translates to CASSGTVRGEQYF.

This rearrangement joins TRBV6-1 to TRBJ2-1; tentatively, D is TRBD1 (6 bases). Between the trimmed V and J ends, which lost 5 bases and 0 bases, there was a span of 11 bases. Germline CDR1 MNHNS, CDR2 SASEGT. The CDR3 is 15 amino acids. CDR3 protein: CASSRGQRSYNEQFF. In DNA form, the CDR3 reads TGTGCCAGCAGTCGAGGACAGCGCTCCTACAATGAGCAGTTCTTC.

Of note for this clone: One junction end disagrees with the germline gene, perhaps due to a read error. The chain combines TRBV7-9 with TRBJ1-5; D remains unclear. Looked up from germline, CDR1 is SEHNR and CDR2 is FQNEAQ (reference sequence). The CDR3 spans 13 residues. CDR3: CASSRQEGMPQNF. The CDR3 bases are TGTGCCAGCAGCAGACAAGAGGGAATGCCCCAGAATTTT.

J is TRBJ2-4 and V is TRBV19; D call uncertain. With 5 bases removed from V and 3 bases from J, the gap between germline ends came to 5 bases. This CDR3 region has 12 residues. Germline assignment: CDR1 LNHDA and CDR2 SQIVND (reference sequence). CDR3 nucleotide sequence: TGTGCCAGTAGTCCAGGCAAAAACATTCAGTACTTC. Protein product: CASSPGKNIQYF.

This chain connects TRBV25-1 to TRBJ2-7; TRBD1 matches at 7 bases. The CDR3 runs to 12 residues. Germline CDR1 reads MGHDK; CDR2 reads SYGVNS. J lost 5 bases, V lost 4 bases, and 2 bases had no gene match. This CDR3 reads CASSATGNEQYF. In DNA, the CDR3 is TGTGCCAGCAGTGCGACAGGGAACGAGCAGTACTTC.

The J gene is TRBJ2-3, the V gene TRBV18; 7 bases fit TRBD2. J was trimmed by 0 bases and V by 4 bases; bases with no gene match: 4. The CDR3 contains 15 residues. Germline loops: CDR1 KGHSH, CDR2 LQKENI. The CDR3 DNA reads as TGTGCCAGCTCACTCACACTAGCGAGCACAGATACGCAGTATTTT. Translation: CASSLTLASTDTQYF.

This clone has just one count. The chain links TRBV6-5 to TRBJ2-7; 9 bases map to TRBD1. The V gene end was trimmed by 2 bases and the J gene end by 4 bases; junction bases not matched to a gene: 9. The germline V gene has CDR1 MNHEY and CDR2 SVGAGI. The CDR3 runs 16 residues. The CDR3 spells CASSYQIDRGVYEQYF. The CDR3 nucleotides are TGTGCCAGCAGTTACCAAATCGACAGGGGGGTTTACGAGCAGTACTTC.

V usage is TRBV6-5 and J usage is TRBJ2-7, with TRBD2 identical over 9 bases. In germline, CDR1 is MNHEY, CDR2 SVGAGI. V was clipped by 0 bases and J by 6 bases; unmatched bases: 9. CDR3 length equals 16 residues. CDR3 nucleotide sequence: TGTGCCAGCAGTTACTCCAGTCTAGCGGGAATCGGCGAGCAGTACTTC. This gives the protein CASSYSSLAGIGEQYF.

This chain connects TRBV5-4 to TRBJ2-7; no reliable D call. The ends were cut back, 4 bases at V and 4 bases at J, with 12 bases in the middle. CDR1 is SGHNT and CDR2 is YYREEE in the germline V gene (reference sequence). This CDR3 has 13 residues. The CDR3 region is CASSPDTGYEQYF. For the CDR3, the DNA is TGTGCCAGCAGCCCTGACACCGGATACGAGCAGTACTTC.

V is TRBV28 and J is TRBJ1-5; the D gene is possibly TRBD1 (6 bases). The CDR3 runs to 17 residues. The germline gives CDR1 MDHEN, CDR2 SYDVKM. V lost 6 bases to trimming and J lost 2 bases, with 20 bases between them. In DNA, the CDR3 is TGTGCCAGCAGACCCTCCCTTGGGACATCGGGCAATCAGCCCCAGCATTTT. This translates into CASRPSLGTSGNQPQHF. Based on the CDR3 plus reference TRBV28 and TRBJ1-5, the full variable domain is DVKVTQSSRYLVKRTGEKVFLECVQDMDHENMFWYRQDPGLGLRLIYFSYDVKMKEKGDIPEGYSVSREKKERFSLILESASTNQTSMYLCASRPSLGTSGNQPQHFGDGTRLSIL.

CDR3 in DNA: TGTGCCATTGAACTGGAGCCGAACACTGAAGCTTTCTTT. Translated, it gives CAIELEPNTEAFF. The chain carries TRBV10-3 and TRBJ1-1; D gene unclear. V was cut by 9 bases and J by 1 base, with 12 bases left in between. The CDR3 totals 13 residues. In germline, CDR1 is ENHRY, CDR2 SYGVKD.

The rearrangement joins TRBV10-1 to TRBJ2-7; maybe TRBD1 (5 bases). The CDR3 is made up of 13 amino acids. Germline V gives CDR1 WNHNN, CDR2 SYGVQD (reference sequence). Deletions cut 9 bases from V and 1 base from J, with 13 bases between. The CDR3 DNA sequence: TGCGCCAGTGGGGCAGGTGATTCCTACGAGCAGTACTTC. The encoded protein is CASGAGDSYEQYF.

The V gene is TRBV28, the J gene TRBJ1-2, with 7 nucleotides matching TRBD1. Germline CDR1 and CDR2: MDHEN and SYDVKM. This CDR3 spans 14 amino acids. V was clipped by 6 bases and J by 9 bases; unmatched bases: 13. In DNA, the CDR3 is TGTGCCAGCAGCCCATTACAGGGGAAGAGAAGCTACACCTTC. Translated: CASSPLQGKRSYTF.

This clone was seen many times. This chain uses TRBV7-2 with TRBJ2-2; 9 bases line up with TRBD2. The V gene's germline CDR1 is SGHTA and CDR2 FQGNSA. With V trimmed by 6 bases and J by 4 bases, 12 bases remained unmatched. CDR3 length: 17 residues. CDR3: CASRPYSGSGSTGELFF. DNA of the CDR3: TGTGCCAGCAGGCCCTATAGCGGGAGTGGTAGCACCGGGGAGCTGTTTTTT. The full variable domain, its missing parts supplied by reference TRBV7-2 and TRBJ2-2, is GAGVSQSPSNKVTEKGKDVELRCDPISGHTALYWYRQSLGQGLEFLIYFQGNSAPDKSGLPSDRFSAERTGGSVSTLTIQRTQQEDSAVYLCASRPYSGSGSTGELFFGEGSRLTVL.